This passage covers 17 T cell receptor beta chains from one sample sequenced in a study of blood T cell repertoires in COVID-19. Clones were read by immunoSEQ multiplex PCR, and TCRdb kept only the in-frame ones, dropping some. The sample includes 200,000 to 300,000 clones, about 90% of them seen just once. Sequences were obtained from peripheral blood. The receptor source for this set is a young adult with COVID-19, enrolled during active disease.

V is TRBV7-2 and J is TRBJ2-4; 8 bases are a match to TRBD2. The V gene's germline CDR1 is SGHTA and CDR2 FQGNSA. The junction had 6 bases not matched to a gene; V was cut back by 5 bases and J by 0 bases. The CDR3 loop spans 16 amino acids. CDR3 sequence (DNA): TGTGCCAGCAGCCCCCGACTAGCGTTAGCCAAAAACATTCAGTACTTC. This translates into CASSPRLALAKNIQYF.

V usage is TRBV3-1 (or the pseudogene TRBV3-2) and J usage is TRBJ2-3, with TRBD2 identical over 7 bases. Germline trimming cut 6 bases from V and 0 bases from J; bases unmatched to any gene: 9. CDR3 size: 16 residues. The germline V gene has CDR1 LGHDT and CDR2 YNNKEL (reference sequence). The CDR3 coding sequence is TGTGCCAGCAGTGGGCGACCGGGACTAAGCACAGATACGCAGTATTTT. It is translated as CASSGRPGLSTDTQYF.

V is TRBV10-3 and J is TRBJ1-4; D unclear. This CDR3 spans 13 amino acids. V shed 9 bases and J shed 7 bases, with 15 bases lying between them. The germline V gene encodes CDR1 ENHRY and CDR2 SYGVKD. The CDR3 sequence: CAITDGVGEKLFF. DNA of the CDR3: TGTGCCATAACCGACGGGGTCGGTGAAAAACTGTTTTTT.

V is TRBV3-1 (or the pseudogene TRBV3-2) and J is TRBJ1-3; possible D gene TRBD1, 5 bases. Germline CDR1 is LGHDT and CDR2 is YNNKEL (reference sequence). Trimming took off 2 bases at V and 4 bases at J, with 9 bases between the two ends. The CDR3 consists of 14 residues. The CDR3 reads CASSQPGFGNTIYF. The CDR3 DNA follows: TGTGCCAGCAGCCAACCAGGGTTCGGAAACACCATATATTTT.

This chain joins TRBV7-3 and TRBJ2-3, with D unclear. The length of the CDR3 is 12 residues. Germline CDR1 and CDR2: SGHTA and FQGTGA. Trimming removed 3 bases at V and 8 bases at J, with 9 bases between. The CDR3 DNA is TGTGCCAGCAGCTTCGGCTCGGGTACGCAGTATTTT. Translating gives CASSFGSGTQYF.

This chain uses TRBV24-1 with TRBJ1-4; D gene ambiguous. Germline loops: CDR1 KGHDR, CDR2 SFDVKD. The CDR3 sequence is 16 residues long. V was pared by 6 bases and J by 0 bases, with 13 bases between. The CDR3 reads CATSRFHGTTNEKLFF. CDR3 coding DNA: TGTGCCACCAGTAGGTTTCACGGGACAACTAATGAAAAACTGTTTTTT.

The J gene is TRBJ2-1, the V gene TRBV7-9; 7 positions match TRBD2. The V gene's germline CDR1 is SEHNR and CDR2 FQNEAQ (reference sequence). The CDR3 contains 16 residues. Unmatched junction bases numbered 11, after V lost 1 base and J lost 8 bases. The CDR3 region has the DNA TGTGCCAGCAGCTTAGGGGACTATGGTTTCATGGATGAGCAGTTCTTC. Translation gives CASSLGDYGFMDEQFF.

The chain combines TRBV4-1 with TRBJ1-1; D unresolved. V dropped 5 bases and J dropped 4 bases, with 11 bases sitting between them. CDR1 is MGHRA and CDR2 is YSYEKL in the germline V gene. This CDR3 spans 13 amino acids. In nucleotides, the CDR3 is TGCGCCAGCAGCACCGGGGTTGGCACTGAAGCTTTCTTT. Its protein product is CASSTGVGTEAFF.

The chain carries TRBV27 and TRBJ2-3; 9 positions agree with TRBD2. The CDR3 spans 18 residues. CDR1 and CDR2 (germline): MNHEY, SMNVEV (reference sequence). Trimming took 7 bases from V and 0 from J; bases not matched to a gene: 14. The CDR3 sequence: CASTQTSGVYTSTDTQYF. CDR3 bases: TGTGCCAGCACCCAGACTAGCGGTGTCTATACTAGCACAGATACGCAGTATTTT.

The rearrangement uses TRBV2 and TRBJ2-1; 9 bases map to TRBD2. V was clipped by 3 bases and J by 12 bases; unmatched bases: 21. CDR3 length: 18 residues. CDR1 is SNHLY and CDR2 is FYNNEI in the germline V gene. CDR3 sequence: CASSDSSSGKGLNMGQFF. The CDR3, as DNA: TGTGCCAGCAGTGACTCGTCTAGCGGGAAGGGACTTAACATGGGGCAGTTCTTC.

In the case of this clone: Germline and junction disagree at one end, which may indicate a read error. The chain recombines TRBV27 with TRBJ1-1; tentative D call: TRBD1 (5 bases). This CDR3 spans 15 amino acids. Germline V gene sequence: CDR1 MNHEY, CDR2 SMNVEV (reference sequence). CDR3 in amino acids: CASSLSLGLSTEAFF. CDR3 sequence (DNA): TGTGCCAGCAGTCTATCGTTGGGACTCAGCACTGAAGCTTTCTTT.

The rearrangement uses TRBV19 and TRBJ1-1, with D tentatively TRBD1 (5 bases). From germline, CDR1 is LNHDA and CDR2 SQIVND (reference sequence). Between the trimmed V and J ends, which lost 4 bases and 1 base, there was a span of 10 bases. The CDR3 covers 14 residues. The CDR3 sequence is CASSNRQGNTEAFF. The CDR3 DNA sequence: TGTGCCAGTAGTAATCGGCAGGGGAACACTGAAGCTTTCTTT.

This clone was seen once. This chain links TRBV6-5 with TRBJ2-1; the D gene is possibly TRBD1 (6 bases). The germline V gene has CDR1 MNHEY and CDR2 SVGAGI. V was shortened by 0 bases and J by 8 bases, with 14 bases between the two germline ends. The CDR3 extends over 15 amino acids. The CDR3 region is CASSYSSAGVDEQFF. CDR3 nucleotide sequence: TGTGCCAGCAGTTACTCGAGTGCAGGGGTCGATGAGCAGTTCTTC.

The rearrangement joins TRBV12-3 or TRBV12-4 to TRBJ1-2; unclear D gene. The CDR3 extends over 13 amino acids. V lost 3 bases, J lost 2 bases, and 7 bases lay in between. The DNA of the CDR3 is TGTGCCAGCAGTTTCGGAGAAAACTATGGCTACACCTTC. Translation: CASSFGENYGYTF.

This rearrangement joins TRBV19 to TRBJ1-6; 7 bases are shared with TRBD1. With 5 bases clipped from V and 5 bases from J, the junction kept 9 bases outside the gene matches. The V gene's germline CDR1 is LNHDA and CDR2 SQIVND (reference sequence). This CDR3 contains 16 residues. As DNA, the CDR3 is TGTGCCAGTAGTCTGGGACAGCAACTCCATAATTCACCCCTCCACTTT. Amino acid sequence: CASSLGQQLHNSPLHF. The full variable domain, in which reference TRBV19 and TRBJ1-6 provide the parts outside the CDR3, is DGGITQSPKYLFRKEGQNVTLSCEQNLNHDAMYWYRQDPGQGLRLIYYSQIVNDFQKGDIAEGYSVSREKKESFPLTVTSAQKNPTAFYLCASSLGQQLHNSPLHFGNGTRLTVT.

The count of this clone is one. V and J are TRBV5-1 and TRBJ2-5; 12 nucleotides line up with TRBD2. After removal of 2 bases from V and 4 bases from J, the junction contained 3 bases not matched to a gene. CDR1 and CDR2 (germline): SGHRS, YFSETQ. The CDR3 has 15 amino acids. The CDR3 coding sequence is TGCGCCAGCAGCTTAGGGACTAGCGGGCGAGAGACCCAGTACTTC. This codes for CASSLGTSGRETQYF.

This chain connects TRBV20-1 to TRBJ1-2; no clear D gene. The V gene lost 6 bases and the J gene lost 8 bases, with 13 bases spanning the gap. Germline-derived CDR1 and CDR2 are DFQATT and SNEGSKA (reference sequence). CDR3 length: 11 amino acids. In DNA, the CDR3 is TGCAGTGCGCAAGCCTGGAGGGGCTACACCTTC. Protein product: CSAQAWRGYTF.